Sequencing of this T cell receptor beta chain was carried out in a study of T cell repertoires in cytomegalovirus infection. The germline V and J ends were trimmed by 4 bases and 1 base, with 16 bases remaining between them. Per germline, CDR1 PRHDT and CDR2 FYEKMQ (reference sequence). This CDR3 region has 16 residues. TCRdb analysed the reads with MiXCR anew, one entry per CDR3 protein. The sample has roughly 920,000 distinct CDR3 sequences, roughly 30% seen once. Notes on this clonotype: No antigen is known for it.

This receptor was identified in a human donor in good health (CMV status not recorded). Some clones in this sample may be carry-over from other donors' samples. The rearrangement uses TRBV13 and TRBJ1-1; perhaps TRBD1 as D (6 bases). This sample comprised cultured CD8+ T cells from PBMCs, obtained from culture after CMV antigen stimulation. The CDR3 loop reads CASSSRPGAWNTEAFF. DNA of the CDR3: TGTGCCAGCAGCTCTCGGCCGGGGGCCTGGAACACTGAAGCTTTCTTT.